The clone carrying this T cell receptor beta chain was seen repeatedly, ten times or more. The sample belongs to a study of T cells in Graves' hyperthyroidism and ophthalmopathy. The CDR3 sequence is 15 residues long. V was cut by 6 bases and J by 5 bases, with 16 bases left in between. Patients aged 18 to 65 had newly diagnosed hyperthyroidism lasting under 2 months. Uncontrolled infection, other autoimmune disease, pregnancy or lactation barred patients from enrollment. Researchers took RNA transcripts and amplified the TCR beta CDR3 regions from them. The TCR CDR3 first-round RT-PCR relied on the HTBI primer set. Using its own MiXCR run on the multiplex PCR reads, TCRdb lists one record per CDR3 protein. The sample has approximately 480,000 distinct CDR3 sequences; about a fifth are singletons.

Material: blood. The sequence derives from a young man with Graves' hyperthyroidism. V gene TRBV12-3 or TRBV12-4 combines with J gene TRBJ2-2; a possible D gene is TRBD1 (6 bases). CDR3 protein: CASSKQGFITGELFF. The CDR3 nucleotides read TGTGCCAGCAGCAAACAGGGATTTATAACCGGGGAGCTGTTTTTT.